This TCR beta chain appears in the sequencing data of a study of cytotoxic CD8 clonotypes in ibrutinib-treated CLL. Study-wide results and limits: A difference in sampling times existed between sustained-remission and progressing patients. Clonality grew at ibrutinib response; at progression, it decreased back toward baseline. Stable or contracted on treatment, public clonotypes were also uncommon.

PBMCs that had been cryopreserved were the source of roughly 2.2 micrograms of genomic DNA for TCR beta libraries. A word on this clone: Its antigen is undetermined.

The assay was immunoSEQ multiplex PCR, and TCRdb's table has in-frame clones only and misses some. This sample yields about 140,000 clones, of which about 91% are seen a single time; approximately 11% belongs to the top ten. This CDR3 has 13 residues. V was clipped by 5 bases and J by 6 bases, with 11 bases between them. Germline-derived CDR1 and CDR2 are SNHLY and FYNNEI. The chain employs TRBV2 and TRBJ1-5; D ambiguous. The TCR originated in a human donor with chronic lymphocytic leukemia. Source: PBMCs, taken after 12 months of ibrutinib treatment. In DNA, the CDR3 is TGTGCCAGCAGTCGCATGGTGGGTCAGCCCCAGCATTTT. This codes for CASSRMVGQPQHF.